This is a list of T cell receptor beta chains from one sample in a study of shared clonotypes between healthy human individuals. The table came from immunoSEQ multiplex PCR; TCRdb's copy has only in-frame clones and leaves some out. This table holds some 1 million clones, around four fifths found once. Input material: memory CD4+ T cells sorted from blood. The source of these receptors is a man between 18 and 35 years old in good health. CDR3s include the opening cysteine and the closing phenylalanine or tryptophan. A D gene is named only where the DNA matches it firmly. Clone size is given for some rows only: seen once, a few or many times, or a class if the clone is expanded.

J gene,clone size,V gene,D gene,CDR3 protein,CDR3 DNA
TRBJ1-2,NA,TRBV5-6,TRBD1,CASSPTGTGANYGYTF,TGTGCCAGCAGCCCGACTGGGACAGGGGCGAACTATGGCTACACCTTC
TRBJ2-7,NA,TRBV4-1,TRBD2,CASSQGLAGVRYF,TGCGCCAGCAGCCAAGGACTAGCGGGAGTGCGGTACTTC
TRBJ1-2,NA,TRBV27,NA,CASSMGSIYGYTF,TGTGCCAGCAGCATGGGGTCCATCTATGGCTACACCTTC
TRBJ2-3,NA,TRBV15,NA,CATSRVAGSFTDTQYF,TGTGCCACCAGCAGGGTGGCGGGGTCCTTCACAGATACGCAGTATTTT
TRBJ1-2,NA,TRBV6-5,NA,CASHQAGYGYTF,TGTGCCAGTCATCAGGCCGGCTATGGCTACACCTTC
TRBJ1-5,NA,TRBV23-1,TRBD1,CASSHHLGQGALGNQPQHF,TGCGCCAGCAGTCATCATTTGGGACAGGGGGCGCTTGGCAATCAGCCCCAGCATTTT
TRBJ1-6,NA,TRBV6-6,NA,CASSLNSRSPLHF,TGTGCCAGCAGTTTAAACAGTCGTTCACCCCTCCACTTT
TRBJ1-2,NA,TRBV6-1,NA,CASSEGRNRNYGYTF,TGTGCCAGCAGTGAGGGGCGTAATCGTAACTATGGCTACACCTTC
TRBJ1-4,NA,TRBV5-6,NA,CASSLGQGHEKLFF,TGTGCCAGCAGCTTGGGGCAGGGTCATGAAAAACTGTTTTTT
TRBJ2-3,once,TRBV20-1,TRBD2,CSAAGADTQYF,TGCAGTGCCGCGGGGGCAGATACGCAGTATTTT
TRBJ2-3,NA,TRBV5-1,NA,CASSGRGPSTDTQYF,TGCGCCAGCAGCGGCCGGGGGCCCAGCACAGATACGCAGTATTTT
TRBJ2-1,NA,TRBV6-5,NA,CASRESTSYNEQFF,TGTGCCAGCAGGGAAAGTACATCCTACAATGAGCAGTTCTTC
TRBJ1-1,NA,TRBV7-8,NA,CASSLAGVTEAFF,TGTGCCAGCAGCTTAGCGGGAGTCACTGAAGCTTTCTTT
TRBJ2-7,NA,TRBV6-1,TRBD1,CASSAGQGTTYEQYF,TGTGCCAGCAGTGCGGGACAGGGAACAACCTACGAGCAGTACTTC
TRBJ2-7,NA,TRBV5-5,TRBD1,CASSLEDRTSYEQYF,TGTGCCAGCAGCTTGGAGGACAGGACGTCCTACGAGCAGTACTTC
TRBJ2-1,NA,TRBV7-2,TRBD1,CASTPGQGAAGEQFF,TGTGCCAGCACCCCGGGACAGGGGGCCGCAGGTGAGCAGTTCTTC
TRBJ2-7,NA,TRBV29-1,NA,CSVEDLGEQYF,TGCAGCGTTGAAGATCTAGGCGAGCAGTACTTC
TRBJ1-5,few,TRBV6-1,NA,CASSVVWDYSNQPQHF,TGTGCCAGCAGTGTTGTCTGGGACTATAGCAATCAGCCCCAGCATTTT
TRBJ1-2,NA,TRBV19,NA,CASRPPGYGYTF,TGTGCCAGTAGGCCCCCTGGCTATGGCTACACCTTC
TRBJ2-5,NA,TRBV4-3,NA,CASSQDGRGQETQYF,TGCGCCAGCAGCCAAGATGGGCGGGGCCAAGAGACCCAGTACTTC